This T cell receptor beta chain was observed in a study of human thymus T cells. The assay was immunoSEQ multiplex PCR, and TCRdb's table has in-frame clones only and misses some. The sample shows just over 45,000 clones, just under 95% of them seen only once. Unmatched junction bases numbered 10, after V lost 3 bases and J lost 3 bases. The CDR3 has 17 amino acids. In germline, CDR1 is MGHDK, CDR2 SYGVNS. V gene TRBV25-1 combines with J gene TRBJ2-1; 8 bases map to TRBD2. Sequencing used blood. The sequence was collected from a girl under three years old with a congenital heart defect but otherwise immunologically healthy. The DNA of the CDR3 is TGTGCCAGCAGTGATTTGGCTAGCGGGTCTTTCTACAATGAGCAGTTCTTC. Translation: CASSDLASGSFYNEQFF.